In this sample, the clone carrying this T cell receptor beta chain turned up a few times. Its antigen is unidentified. These data are taken from a study of cytomegalovirus exposure and HLA in healthy donors. Study-wide findings and caveats: Investigators reported over 150 TCR beta chains as tied to cytomegalovirus.

CDR1 and CDR2 from the germline V gene are MNHEY and SVGAGI. The CDR3 runs to 13 residues. V trimming: 6 bases; J trimming: 9 bases; junction bases outside the gene matches: 7. The PCR ran on 60 Vbeta and 13 Jbeta primers. Using immunoSEQ multiplex PCR, the repertoire was profiled, and TCRdb retains in-frame clones only, with some absent. The sample yields 200,000 or so clones, roughly 80% seen once. The J gene is TRBJ2-4, the V gene TRBV6-5; TRBD2 matches at 8 bases. Material for sequencing was PBMCs. This TCR was sampled from a girl aged 2-10 years in good health and CMV-seronegative. This CDR3 is CASSPHGGGIQYF. CDR3 coding DNA: TGTGCCAGCAGCCCCCACGGGGGGGGCATTCAGTACTTC.